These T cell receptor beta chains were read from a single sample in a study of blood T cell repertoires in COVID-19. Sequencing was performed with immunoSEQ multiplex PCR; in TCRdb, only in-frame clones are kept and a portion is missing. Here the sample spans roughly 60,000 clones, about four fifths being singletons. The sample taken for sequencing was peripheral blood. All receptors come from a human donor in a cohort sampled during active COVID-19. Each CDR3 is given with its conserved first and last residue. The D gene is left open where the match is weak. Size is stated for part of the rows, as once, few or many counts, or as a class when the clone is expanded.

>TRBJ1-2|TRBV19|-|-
TGTGCCAGTAGCAACCGACAGGTTAACTATGGCTACACCTTC
CASSNRQVNYGYTF
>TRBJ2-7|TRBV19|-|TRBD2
TGTGCCAGTTCCCCTAGCGGGAGGCAGAACGAGCAGTACTTC
CASSPSGRQNEQYF
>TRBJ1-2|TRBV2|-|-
TGTGCCAGCAGTATACAGGGAAGCTATGGCTACACCTTC
CASSIQGSYGYTF
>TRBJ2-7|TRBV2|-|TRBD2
TGTGCCAGCACTTCCAAGACTAGCAGAACCTACGAGCAGTACTTC
CASTSKTSRTYEQYF
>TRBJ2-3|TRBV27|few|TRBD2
TGTGCCAGCAGACCACTAGCGGGAATCACAGATACGCAGTATTTT
CASRPLAGITDTQYF
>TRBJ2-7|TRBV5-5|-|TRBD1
TGTGCCAGCAGCCTAGCCCCGGACAGGAGAACCTACGAGCAGTACTTC
CASSLAPDRRTYEQYF
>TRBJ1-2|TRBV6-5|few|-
TGTGCCAGCAGGACAATAGAGGGCTACACCTTC
CASRTIEGYTF
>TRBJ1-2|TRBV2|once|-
TGTGCCAGCAGTCCGCAGGATAATTATGGCTACACCTTC
CASSPQDNYGYTF
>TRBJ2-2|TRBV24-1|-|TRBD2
TGTGCCACCAGTGATTCAAAGGAGCGGGGGGGCACCGGGGAGCTGTTTTTT
CATSDSKERGGTGELFF
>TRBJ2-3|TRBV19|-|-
TGTGCCAGTCGACAGGAAGTAACAGATACGCAGTATTTT
CASRQEVTDTQYF
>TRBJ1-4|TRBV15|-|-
TGTGCCACCAGCAGAGATGGCCAGGGCGCTAATGAAAAACTGTTTTTT
CATSRDGQGANEKLFF
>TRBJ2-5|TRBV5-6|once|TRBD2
TGTGCCAGCAGCTTGGGACTAGCGGGTCAGACCCAGTACTTC
CASSLGLAGQTQYF
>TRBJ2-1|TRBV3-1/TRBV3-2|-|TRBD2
TGTGCCAGCAGCCAACCGGGACTACGAAATGAGCAGTTCTTC
CASSQPGLRNEQFF
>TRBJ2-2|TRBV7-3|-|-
TGTGCCAGCAGCTTAACTGGGAGTCCCCTCGGGGAGCTGTTTTTT
CASSLTGSPLGELFF
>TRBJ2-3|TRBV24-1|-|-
TGTGCCACCAGTCCCCGCGGTAGCACAGATACGCAGTATTTT
CATSPRGSTDTQYF
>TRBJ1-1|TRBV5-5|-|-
TGTGCCAGCAGCCGTCAGCAGGTACGAAGTGAAGCTTTCTTT
CASSRQQVRSEAFF
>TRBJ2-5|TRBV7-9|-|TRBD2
TGTGCCAGCAGCAAACTAGCGGGGCAAGAGACCCAGTACTTC
CASSKLAGQETQYF
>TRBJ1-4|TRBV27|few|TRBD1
TGTGCCAGCAAAACAGGGGGCCGGGAAAAACTGTTTTTT
CASKTGGREKLFF
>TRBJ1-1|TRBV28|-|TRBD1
TGTGCCAGCAGACAACTCACAGGGGTCATATTGAACACTGAAGCTTTCTTT
CASRQLTGVILNTEAFF
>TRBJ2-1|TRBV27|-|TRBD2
TGTGCCAGCAGTTTTTTGGGACTAGCTACTAATGAGCAGTTCTTC
CASSFLGLATNEQFF
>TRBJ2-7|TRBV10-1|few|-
TGCGCCAGCAGTGAGGACACACAGTCCGAGCAGTACTTC
CASSEDTQSEQYF
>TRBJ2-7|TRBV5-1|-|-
TGCGCCAGCAGCTTCGATCGAGCCTACGAGCAGTACTTC
CASSFDRAYEQYF
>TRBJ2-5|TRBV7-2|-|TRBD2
TGTGCCAGCAGCTTAGAGAGGGCGGGGGGTGCAGAGACCCAGTACTTC
CASSLERAGGAETQYF
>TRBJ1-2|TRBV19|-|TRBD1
TGTGCCAGTAGTACCCGGACAGGGGCGGATAACTATGGCTACACCTTC
CASSTRTGADNYGYTF
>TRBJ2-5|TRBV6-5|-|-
TGTGCCAGCAGGGGGGCGGGGGCAAGCCAGTACTTC
CASRGAGASQYF
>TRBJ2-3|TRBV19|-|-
TGTGCCAGCAAATTTACAGGGGGGGGCACAGTTTATTTT
CASKFTGGGTVYF
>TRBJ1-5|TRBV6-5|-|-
TGTGCCAGCAGCCCCGACAGGTTTCAGCCCCAGCATTTT
CASSPDRFQPQHF
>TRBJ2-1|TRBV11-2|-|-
TGTGCCAGCACCGAGACAGTTTTGTCCTACAATGAGCAGTTCTTC
CASTETVLSYNEQFF